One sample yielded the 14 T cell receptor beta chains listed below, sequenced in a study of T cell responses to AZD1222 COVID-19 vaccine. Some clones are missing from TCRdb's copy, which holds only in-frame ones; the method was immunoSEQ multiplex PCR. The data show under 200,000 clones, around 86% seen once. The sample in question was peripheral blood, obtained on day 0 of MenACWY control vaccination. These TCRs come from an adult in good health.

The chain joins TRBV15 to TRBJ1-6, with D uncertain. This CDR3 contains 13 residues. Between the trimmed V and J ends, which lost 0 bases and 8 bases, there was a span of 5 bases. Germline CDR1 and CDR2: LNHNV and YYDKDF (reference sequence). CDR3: CATSRDWDSPLHF. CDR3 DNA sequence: TGTGCCACCAGCAGAGATTGGGATTCACCCCTCCACTTT.

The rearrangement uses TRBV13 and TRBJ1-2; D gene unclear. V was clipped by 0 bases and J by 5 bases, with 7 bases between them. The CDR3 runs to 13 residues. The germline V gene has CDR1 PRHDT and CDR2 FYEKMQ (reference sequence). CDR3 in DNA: TGTGCCAGCAGCTTAGGGGGTGGATATGGCTACACCTTC. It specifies CASSLGGGYGYTF.

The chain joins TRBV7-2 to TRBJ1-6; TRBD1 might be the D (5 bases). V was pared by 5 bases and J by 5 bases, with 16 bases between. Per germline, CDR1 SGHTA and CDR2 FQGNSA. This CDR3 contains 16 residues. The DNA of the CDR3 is TGTGCCAGCAGCACAGGAGGGAGGAAAAATAATTCACCCCTCCACTTT. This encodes CASSTGGRKNNSPLHF.

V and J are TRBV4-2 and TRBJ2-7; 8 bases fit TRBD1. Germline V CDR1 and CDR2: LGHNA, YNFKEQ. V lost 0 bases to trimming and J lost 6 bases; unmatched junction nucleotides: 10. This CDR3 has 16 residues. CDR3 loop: CASSQERDRGLGEQYF. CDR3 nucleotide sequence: TGTGCCAGCAGCCAAGAGCGAGACAGGGGTTTGGGCGAGCAGTACTTC.

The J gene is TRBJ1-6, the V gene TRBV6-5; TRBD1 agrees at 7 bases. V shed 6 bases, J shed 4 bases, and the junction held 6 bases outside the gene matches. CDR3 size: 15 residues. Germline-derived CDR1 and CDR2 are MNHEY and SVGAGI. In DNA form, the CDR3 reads TGTGCCAGCAGACAGGGGACTACGTATAATTCACCCCTCCACTTT. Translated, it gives CASRQGTTYNSPLHF.

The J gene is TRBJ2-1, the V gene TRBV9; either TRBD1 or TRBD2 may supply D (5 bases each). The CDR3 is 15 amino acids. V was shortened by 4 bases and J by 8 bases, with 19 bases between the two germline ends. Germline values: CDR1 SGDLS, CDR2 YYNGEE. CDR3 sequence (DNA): TGTGCCAGCAGCACTCGGGGACCCCATGAGGATGAGCAGTTCTTC. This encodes CASSTRGPHEDEQFF. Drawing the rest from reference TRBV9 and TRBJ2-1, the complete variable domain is DSGVTQTPKHLITATGQRVTLRCSPRSGDLSVYWYQQSLDQGLQFLIQYYNGEERAKGNILERFSAQQFPDLHSELNLSSLELGDSALYFCASSTRGPHEDEQFFGPGTRLTVL.

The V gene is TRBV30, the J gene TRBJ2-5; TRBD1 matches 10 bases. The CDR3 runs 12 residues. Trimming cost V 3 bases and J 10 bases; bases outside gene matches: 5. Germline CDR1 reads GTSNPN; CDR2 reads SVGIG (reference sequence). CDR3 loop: CAWRGTGVGQYF. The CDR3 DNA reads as TGTGCCTGGAGGGGGACAGGGGTGGGCCAGTACTTC.

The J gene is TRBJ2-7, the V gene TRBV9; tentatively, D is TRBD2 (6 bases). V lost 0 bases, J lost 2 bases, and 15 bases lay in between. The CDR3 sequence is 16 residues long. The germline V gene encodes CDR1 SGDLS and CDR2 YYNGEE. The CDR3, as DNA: TGTGCCAGCAGCGTAGCCCCCGGGAGTGGGACCTACGAGCAGTACTTC. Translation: CASSVAPGSGTYEQYF.

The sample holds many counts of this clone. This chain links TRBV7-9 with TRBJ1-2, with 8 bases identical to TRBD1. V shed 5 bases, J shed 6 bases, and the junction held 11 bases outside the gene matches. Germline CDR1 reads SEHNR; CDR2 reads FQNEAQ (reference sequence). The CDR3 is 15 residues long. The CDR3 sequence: CASSRTTGAGDGYTF. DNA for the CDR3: TGTGCCAGCAGCCGAACGACAGGGGCCGGAGATGGCTACACCTTC.

CDR3 amino acids: CASSDRPYGYTF. CDR3 in DNA: TGTGCCAGCAGTGACAGGCCATATGGCTACACCTTC. The chain recombines TRBV2 with TRBJ1-2; D ambiguous. V lost 3 bases, J lost 5 bases, and 7 bases lay in between. This CDR3 is 12 amino acids long. From germline, CDR1 is SNHLY and CDR2 FYNNEI.

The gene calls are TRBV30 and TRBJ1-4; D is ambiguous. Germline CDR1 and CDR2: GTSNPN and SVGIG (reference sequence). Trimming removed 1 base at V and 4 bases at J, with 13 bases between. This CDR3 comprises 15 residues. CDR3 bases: TGTGCCTGGAGTGGGGTCGGGAGTAGTAATGAAAAACTGTTTTTT. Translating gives CAWSGVGSSNEKLFF. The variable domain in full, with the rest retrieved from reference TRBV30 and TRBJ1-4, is SQTIHQWPATLVQPVGSPLSLECTVEGTSNPNLYWYRQAAGRGLQLLFYSVGIGQISSEVPQNLSASRPQDRQFILSSKKLLLSDSGFYLCAWSGVGSSNEKLFFGSGTQLSVL.

CDR3 sequence reads: CASSNPLGEQYF. CDR3 nucleotide sequence: TGTGCCAGCAGCAACCCACTCGGCGAGCAGTACTTC. The rearrangement uses TRBV6-2 or TRBV6-3 and TRBJ2-7; the D is unclear. V gave up 6 bases and J gave up 6 bases, with 12 bases separating them. Germline-derived CDR1 and CDR2 are MNHEY and SVGEGT. The CDR3 loop spans 12 amino acids.

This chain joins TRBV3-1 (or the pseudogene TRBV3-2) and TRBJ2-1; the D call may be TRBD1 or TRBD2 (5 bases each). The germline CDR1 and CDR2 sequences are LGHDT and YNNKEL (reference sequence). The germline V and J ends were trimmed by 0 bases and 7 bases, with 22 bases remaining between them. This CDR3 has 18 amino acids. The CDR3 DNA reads TGTGCCAGCAGCCAAGATTCGCCCGCCGGGACCCGAGGGAATGAGCAGTTCTTC. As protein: CASSQDSPAGTRGNEQFF.

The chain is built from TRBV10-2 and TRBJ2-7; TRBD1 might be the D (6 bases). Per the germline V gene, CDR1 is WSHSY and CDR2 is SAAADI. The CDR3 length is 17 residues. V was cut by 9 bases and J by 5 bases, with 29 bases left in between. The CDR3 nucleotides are TGCGCCAGTACCCCCGAGATGACAGGCACCAGCCGAAACGAGCAGTACTTC. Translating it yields CASTPEMTGTSRNEQYF.